This record covers a single T cell receptor (beta chain). Distinct nucleotide sequences in the sample also encode this CDR3. The V and J ends lost 2 bases and 8 bases respectively, with 6 bases between them. Germline CDR1 SQVTM, CDR2 ANQGSEA. The CDR3 loop spans 10 amino acids. The sample is drawn from a study of blood T cell repertoires in COVID-19. Background on the study: COVID-19 samples collected from the United States, Italy and Spain covered acute and convalescent phases. PBMCs, B-cell-depleted T cells, or T cells provided the cDNA or gDNA that made up the material.

Original data processing: Cell counts per sample came from amplifying reference gene primers. This table comes from immunoSEQ multiplex PCR, and its TCRdb copy is limited to in-frame clones, with some not included. Clone size and V and J calls were adopted from that table, with D and trimming inferred from the DNA. The sample has 150,000 to 200,000 clones, roughly 80% seen once. This clonotype was sampled from a woman aged 40 to 55 with acute or convalescent COVID-19. Sequencing was performed on peripheral blood. This chain joins TRBV29-1 and TRBJ1-1; D is unresolved. CDR3 in DNA: TGCAGCGTTGAACAGAGGGAAGCTTTCTTT. It codes for CSVEQREAFF.